The 27 T cell receptor beta chains in this list originate from one sample, sequenced in a study of blood T cell repertoires in COVID-19. The assay was immunoSEQ multiplex PCR, and TCRdb's table has in-frame clones only and misses some. The data contain tens of thousands of clones, 80% to 90% of them singletons. Sequencing used peripheral blood. These receptors all come from a woman in her sixties or seventies with acute or convalescent COVID-19.

The chain carries TRBV25-1 and TRBJ1-1; TRBD1 agrees at 7 bases. This CDR3 comprises 14 residues. J gave up 0 bases and V 5 bases, and 3 bases lay outside the gene matches. Germline assignment: CDR1 MGHDK and CDR2 SYGVNS. For the CDR3, the DNA is TGTGCCAGCAGTCGGACAGGCTTGAACACTGAAGCTTTCTTT. It encodes CASSRTGLNTEAFF.

This clone was seen only once. The V and J genes are TRBV5-1 and TRBJ2-5, with TRBD2 matching 7 bases. Germline trimming cut 4 bases from V and 9 bases from J; bases unmatched to any gene: 12. The CDR3 consists of 14 residues. Germline V gene lookup returns CDR1 SGHRS and CDR2 YFSETQ. CDR3 bases: TGCGCCAGCAGCCCGACAGCCTCTGGGGGGGCCCAGTACTTC. It codes for CASSPTASGGAQYF.

V usage is TRBV7-8 and J usage is TRBJ2-2; 8 bases are shared with TRBD1. The CDR3 is made up of 16 amino acids. J lost 2 bases, V lost 4 bases, and 6 bases had no gene match. CDR1 SGHVS and CDR2 FQNEAQ come from the germline V gene. The CDR3, as DNA: TGTGCCAGCAGCTCTGGACAGGGTGGTAACACCGGGGAGCTGTTTTTT. Residues: CASSSGQGGNTGELFF.

The chain joins TRBV7-9 to TRBJ2-1; TRBD2 matches 13 bases. Germline loops: CDR1 SEHNR, CDR2 FQNEAQ (reference sequence). Trimming took 5 bases from V and 0 from J; bases not matched to a gene: 10. This CDR3 contains 19 residues. The DNA for the CDR3 is TGTGCCAGCAGCCACGGACTAGCGGGAGACCTAGTCTCCTACAATGAGCAGTTCTTC. It yields the protein CASSHGLAGDLVSYNEQFF. Full variable domain (rest looked up from reference TRBV7-9 and TRBJ2-1): DTGVSQNPRHKITKRGQNVTFRCDPISEHNRLYWYRQTLGQGPEFLTYFQNEAQLEKSRLLSDRFSAERPKGSFSTLEIQRTEQGDSAMYLCASSHGLAGDLVSYNEQFFGPGTRLTVL.

This clone has a single count. V and J are TRBV10-2 and TRBJ1-1, with TRBD1 identical over 7 bases. After removal of 8 bases from V and 5 bases from J, the junction contained 17 bases not matched to a gene. CDR1 and CDR2 from the germline V gene are WSHSY and SAAADI. The length of the CDR3 is 16 residues. CDR3 bases: TGCGCCAGCTCATTTCAACAGGGGCTTGAGGTGACTGAAGCTTTCTTT. It translates to CASSFQQGLEVTEAFF.

This clone was seen a few times. This same CDR3 is encoded by further DNA sequences in the sample. The chain is built from TRBV2 and TRBJ1-6, with D maybe TRBD1 (5 bases). The CDR3 contains 14 residues. V shed 3 bases and J shed 7 bases, with 10 bases lying between them. Germline V gene data show CDR1 as SNHLY and CDR2 as FYNNEI. Written as DNA, the CDR3 is TGTGCCAGCAGTGACAGGGTCAGGAATTCACCCCTCCACTTT. Its translation: CASSDRVRNSPLHF.

This clone was seen more than once but under ten times. Here the CDR3 DNA reads TGTGCCAGCAGACCCAGGACTAGCGGGAGCGGGGAGCTGTTTTTT. Its translation is CASRPRTSGSGELFF. The chain employs TRBV2 and TRBJ2-2; TRBD2 matches 13 bases. V was pared by 6 bases and J by 7 bases, with 5 bases of the junction left unmatched. Germline V gives CDR1 SNHLY, CDR2 FYNNEI. The CDR3 covers 15 residues.

CDR3 DNA: TGTGCCAGCCGGGCAGGGGAGACCTATGGCTACACCTTC. Its translation: CASRAGETYGYTF. The chain couples TRBV6-5 to TRBJ1-2, with D possibly being TRBD1 (6 bases). The CDR3 extends over 13 amino acids. Germline CDR1 reads MNHEY; CDR2 reads SVGAGI. Trimming cost V 8 bases and J 4 bases, with 14 bases left between them.

CDR3 sequence (DNA): TGTGCCAGCAGCTTCGGGACAGGAAGAGAAAAACTGTTTTTT. It is translated as CASSFGTGREKLFF. The chain employs TRBV7-9 and TRBJ1-4; 8 nucleotides align to TRBD1. The V gene's germline CDR1 is SEHNR and CDR2 FQNEAQ (reference sequence). V lost 3 bases to trimming and J lost 8 bases; unmatched junction nucleotides: 5. The CDR3 has 14 residues. The complete variable domain, with remaining parts taken from reference TRBV7-9 and TRBJ1-4, reads DTGVSQNPRHKITKRGQNVTFRCDPISEHNRLYWYRQTLGQGPEFLTYFQNEAQLEKSRLLSDRFSAERPKGSFSTLEIQRTEQGDSAMYLCASSFGTGREKLFFGSGTQLSVL.

The gene calls are TRBV5-5 and TRBJ2-5, with D possibly TRBD1 on 5 matching bases. CDR1 is SGHKS and CDR2 is YYEKEE in the germline V gene (reference sequence). This CDR3 region has 18 residues. Deletions cut 0 bases from V and 1 base from J, with 19 bases between. The CDR3 DNA reads as TGTGCCAGCAGCTTGGGGGGCGTCCCGGAGAGTCTCCAAGAGACCCAGTACTTC. Translating it yields CASSLGGVPESLQETQYF.

The genes are TRBV6-5 and TRBJ1-2; D might be TRBD1 (5 bases). This CDR3 is 14 amino acids long. V was trimmed by 5 bases and J by 5 bases, leaving 15 bases between them. CDR1 is MNHEY, CDR2 SVGAGI, per germline. In nucleotides, the CDR3 is TGTGCCAGCAGTACAGGTGGCAGACCATATGGCTACACCTTC. Translation: CASSTGGRPYGYTF.

The CDR3 here is CATSSRDRGFLSNQPQHF. The CDR3 DNA reads as TGTGCCACCAGCAGCCGGGACAGGGGATTCTTGAGCAATCAGCCCCAGCATTTT. The V call is TRBV15, the J call TRBJ1-5; TRBD1 agrees at 10 bases. The CDR3 runs 18 residues. After removal of 3 bases from V and 1 base from J, the junction contained 9 bases not matched to a gene. Germline values: CDR1 LNHNV, CDR2 YYDKDF (reference sequence).

The gene calls are TRBV7-9 and TRBJ1-5, with 8 positions matching TRBD1. CDR1 SEHNR and CDR2 FQNEAQ come from the germline V gene (reference sequence). The CDR3 totals 16 residues. The junction had 11 bases not matched to a gene; V was cut back by 1 base and J by 9 bases. The CDR3 DNA is TGTGCCAGCAGCTTAGTTGGGGCAGGGGGCGAGGGGCCCCAGCATTTT. Protein: CASSLVGAGGEGPQHF.

The chain joins TRBV4-1 to TRBJ2-7, with TRBD1 identical over 9 bases. The germline gives CDR1 MGHRA, CDR2 YSYEKL. The CDR3 is made up of 16 amino acids. Trimming at V came to 2 bases and at J to 3 bases, leaving 8 bases not matched to a gene. The CDR3 spells CASSQLRTGDGYEQYF. In nucleotides, the CDR3 is TGCGCCAGCAGCCAACTCCGGACAGGGGATGGCTACGAGCAGTACTTC.

CDR3 DNA sequence: TGTGCCAGCAAGGGGACAGGTGTGAGGGCCGAGCAGTTCTTC. Its translation: CASKGTGVRAEQFF. This chain links TRBV2 with TRBJ2-1; 8 bases are a match to TRBD1. Per germline, CDR1 SNHLY and CDR2 FYNNEI. V shed 7 bases, J shed 10 bases, and the junction held 12 bases outside the gene matches. This CDR3 has 14 residues.

This sequence joins TRBV18 and TRBJ1-2, with 8 positions matching TRBD1. The V gene's germline CDR1 is KGHSH and CDR2 LQKENI. The J segment lost 7 bases and the V segment lost 6 bases, leaving 7 bases of the junction unmatched. The CDR3 contains 13 residues. The DNA of the CDR3 is TGTGCCAGCTCGGCACAGGGGGGACGTGGCTACACCTTC. Its protein product is CASSAQGGRGYTF.

The genes are TRBV7-2 and TRBJ2-4; D unresolved. The V gene lost 5 bases and the J gene lost 7 bases, with 6 bases spanning the gap. CDR1 and CDR2 from the germline V gene are SGHTA and FQGNSA. The CDR3 runs to 11 residues. The CDR3 region has the DNA TGTGCCAGCAGCACTCTGAACATTCAGTACTTC. This sequence encodes CASSTLNIQYF.

Only a few counts were recorded for this clone. The chain has TRBV19 and TRBJ2-3; 12 nucleotides match TRBD2. Germline values: CDR1 LNHDA, CDR2 SQIVND (reference sequence). With V trimmed by 6 bases and J by 4 bases, 5 bases remained unmatched. This CDR3 is 15 amino acids long. For the CDR3, the DNA is TGTGCCAGTAGCGCACTAGCGGGAGGAGCAGATACGCAGTATTTT. Its translation is CASSALAGGADTQYF.

This CDR3 is CATSVTGTSGRSSYNEQFF. CDR3 nucleotide sequence: TGTGCCACCAGTGTAACCGGGACTAGCGGGAGGAGCTCCTACAATGAGCAGTTCTTC. The chain has TRBV24-1 and TRBJ2-1; 15 positions match TRBD2. This CDR3 is 19 amino acids long. The germline CDR1 and CDR2 sequences are KGHDR and SFDVKD. V lost 5 bases to trimming and J lost 0 bases; unmatched junction nucleotides: 7.

The V and J genes are TRBV14 and TRBJ2-1; TRBD2 matches 9 bases. This CDR3 spans 16 amino acids. The V segment lost 1 base and the J segment 2 bases; nucleotides outside the gene matches: 3. Germline CDR1 SGHDN, CDR2 FVKESK. The DNA for the CDR3 is TGTGCCAGCAGCCAAGCGTCTAGCGGGACCTACAATGAGCAGTTCTTC. Its translation: CASSQASSGTYNEQFF.

This clone was seen a few times. V and J are TRBV6-6 and TRBJ1-6; D not certain. This CDR3 comprises 12 residues. V was cut by 0 bases and J by 12 bases, with 6 bases left in between. The germline V gene encodes CDR1 MNHNY and CDR2 SVGAGI (reference sequence). CDR3 sequence: CASSYSRQPLHF. CDR3 nucleotide sequence: TGTGCCAGCAGTTACTCGAGGCAACCCCTCCACTTT.

This clone turned up a few times. This rearrangement joins TRBV6-5 to TRBJ2-7, with 11 bases matching TRBD1. This CDR3 has 15 residues. Germline assignment: CDR1 MNHEY and CDR2 SVGAGI. The V gene end was trimmed by 6 bases and the J gene end by 2 bases; junction bases not matched to a gene: 6. The DNA for the CDR3 is TGTGCCAGCAGCTCGGGACAGGGGGACGCCTACGAGCAGTACTTC. Translated, it gives CASSSGQGDAYEQYF.

V gene TRBV27 combines with J gene TRBJ1-6, with 8 bases lining up with TRBD1. There are 15 residues in the CDR3. Germline V gene data show CDR1 as MNHEY and CDR2 as SMNVEV (reference sequence). V trimming: 8 bases; J trimming: 7 bases; junction bases outside the gene matches: 10. The CDR3 DNA reads as TGTGCCAGCTCGACCCCAGGGGGCTGGAATTCACCCCTCCACTTT. It specifies CASSTPGGWNSPLHF.

The rearrangement joins TRBV3-1 (or the pseudogene TRBV3-2) to TRBJ1-1; D is possibly TRBD1 (6 bases). The CDR3 covers 17 residues. In germline, CDR1 is LGHDT, CDR2 YNNKEL (reference sequence). The V end was cut by 2 bases, the J end by 2 bases, with 18 bases between. The CDR3: CASSQSFSWTANTEAFF. CDR3 coding DNA: TGTGCCAGCAGCCAATCTTTTAGTTGGACAGCAAACACTGAAGCTTTCTTT.

This chain connects TRBV24-1 to TRBJ1-6; 11 positions match TRBD1. Germline CDR1 and CDR2: KGHDR and SFDVKD. The CDR3 has 15 amino acids. With V trimmed by 6 bases and J by 5 bases, 2 bases remained unmatched. In nucleotides, the CDR3 is TGTGCCACCAGTCAGGGACAGGGGGATAATTCACCCCTCCACTTT. Its translation: CATSQGQGDNSPLHF.

The rearrangement links TRBV4-1 to TRBJ1-4; no clear D. The CDR3 is made up of 13 amino acids. In germline, CDR1 is MGHRA, CDR2 YSYEKL. Trimming stripped 4 bases from V and 7 bases from J, with 10 bases between. DNA of the CDR3: TGCGCCAGCAGCCTACTGAGAGGTGAAAAACTGTTTTTT. This sequence encodes CASSLLRGEKLFF.

V is TRBV7-6 and J is TRBJ2-2; D gene ambiguous. The CDR3 runs to 12 residues. Per the germline V gene, CDR1 is SGHVS and CDR2 is FNYEAQ. V shed 3 bases and J shed 4 bases, with 3 bases lying between them. The CDR3 spells CASSFRTGELFF. CDR3 in DNA: TGTGCCAGCAGCTTCCGCACCGGGGAGCTGTTTTTT.